This is a list of T cell receptor beta chains from one sample in a study of lymphopenia after photon versus proton radiotherapy. Clones were sequenced by immunoSEQ multiplex PCR, and TCRdb holds only the in-frame ones, with some missing. The sample comprises under 75,000 clones, roughly 90% of which are singletons, and 2% to 2.5% rests with the top ten. The sequences come from peripheral blood, collected from a patient treated with photon-based radiotherapy. These receptors originate from a woman aged 40 to 49 with cholangiocarcinoma. Both conserved end residues are part of each CDR3. The D gene is left open where the match is weak. Only part of the rows carry a size: once, few, many, or a class if the clone is expanded.

>NA|TRBV7-8|TRBD2|TRBJ2-3
CASSKLAGGSTDTQYF
TGTGCCAGCAGCAAACTAGCGGGGGGAAGCACAGATACGCAGTATTTT
>NA|TRBV4-2|TRBD2|TRBJ2-1
CASSQGGETSGRNEQFF
TGTGCCAGCAGCCAAGGCGGGGAGACTAGCGGGAGGAATGAGCAGTTCTTC
>NA|TRBV9|NA|TRBJ1-4
CASSDGHEKLFF
TGTGCCAGCAGCGACGGGCATGAAAAACTGTTTTTT
>NA|TRBV9|TRBD2|TRBJ2-3
CASSAPGAGLAGGLTDTQYF
TGTGCCAGCAGCGCCCCCGGGGCGGGACTAGCGGGGGGGCTAACAGATACGCAGTATTTT
>NA|TRBV20-1|TRBD1|TRBJ1-1
CSADRGTEAFF
TGCAGTGCAGACAGGGGCACTGAAGCTTTCTTT
>NA|TRBV6-5|TRBD1|TRBJ2-1
CASSFEGQGKNEQFF
TGTGCCAGCAGTTTTGAGGGACAGGGGAAGAATGAGCAGTTCTTC
>NA|TRBV20-1|NA|TRBJ2-3
CSVAVDTQYF
TGCAGTGTTGCTGTGGATACGCAGTATTTT
>NA|TRBV7-3|NA|TRBJ2-1
CASSLTGGIKAYNEQFF
TGTGCCAGCAGCTTAACGGGCGGGATCAAGGCCTACAATGAGCAGTTCTTC
>NA|TRBV28|NA|TRBJ1-5
CASRGADSGDQPQHF
TGTGCCAGCAGGGGAGCTGATTCAGGGGATCAGCCCCAGCATTTT
>NA|TRBV28|NA|TRBJ2-6
CASWAPRGTTRSGANVLTF
TGTGCCAGCTGGGCGCCGCGGGGGACAACTCGCTCTGGGGCCAACGTCCTGACTTTC
>NA|TRBV5-5|NA|TRBJ1-4
CASSFEGQSPLKLFF
TGTGCCAGCAGCTTCGAAGGGCAAAGCCCTTTAAAACTGTTTTTT
>NA|TRBV28|NA|TRBJ1-4
CASSLIGQREEKLFF
TGTGCCAGCAGTTTAATCGGACAGCGAGAAGAAAAACTGTTTTTT
>NA|TRBV7-8|NA|TRBJ1-4
CASSSGFNEKLFF
TGTGCCAGCAGCTCTGGTTTTAATGAAAAACTGTTTTTT
>NA|TRBV27|TRBD1|TRBJ2-7
CASSLQGVVSEQYF
TGTGCCAGCAGCCTACAGGGGGTGGTGTCCGAGCAGTACTTC
>NA|TRBV7-6|TRBD1|TRBJ2-7
CASSLDPTGTHEQYF
TGTGCCAGCAGCTTAGACCCGACAGGGACCCACGAGCAGTACTTC
>NA|TRBV30|TRBD2|TRBJ2-5
CAWRPGLAGKETQYF
TGTGCCTGGAGACCGGGACTAGCGGGGAAAGAGACCCAGTACTTC
>NA|TRBV7-3|TRBD1|TRBJ2-1
CASSWGTGSYNEQFF
TGTGCCAGCAGTTGGGGGACAGGATCCTACAATGAGCAGTTCTTC
>once|TRBV4-1|NA|TRBJ2-3
CASSQDRAFNREYYTDTQYF
TGCGCCAGCAGCCAAGATCGGGCGTTTAACAGGGAATACTACACAGATACGCAGTATTTT
>NA|TRBV5-1|NA|TRBJ2-7
CASSLGSAVLYEQYF
TGCGCCAGCAGCTTGGGGTCCGCAGTCCTCTACGAGCAGTACTTC
>NA|TRBV7-2|TRBD1|TRBJ2-1
CASSTDRGPPVYNEQFF
TGTGCCAGCAGCACAGACAGGGGCCCTCCAGTCTACAATGAGCAGTTCTTC
>NA|TRBV28|NA|TRBJ2-1
CASTWGLGYNEQFF
TGTGCCAGCACTTGGGGGTTAGGCTACAATGAGCAGTTCTTC
>NA|TRBV4-2|NA|TRBJ1-4
CASSQEWQATNEKLFF
TGTGCCAGCAGCCAAGAGTGGCAGGCAACTAATGAAAAACTGTTTTTT
>NA|TRBV14|NA|TRBJ1-1
CASSQVRPSFARPTEAFF
TGTGCCAGCAGCCAAGTACGGCCGAGTTTCGCCAGGCCCACTGAAGCTTTCTTT
>NA|TRBV6-5|NA|TRBJ2-1
CASSLGHPSQNEQFF
TGTGCCAGCAGTTTGGGCCACCCCAGCCAGAATGAGCAGTTCTTC
>NA|TRBV5-6|TRBD1|TRBJ2-7
CASSSDRAAYEQYF
TGTGCCAGCAGCTCGGACAGGGCTGCCTACGAGCAGTACTTC
>NA|TRBV5-8|NA|TRBJ2-2
CASSARDFYTGELFF
TGTGCCAGCAGCGCGCGGGACTTCTACACCGGGGAGCTGTTTTTT
>NA|TRBV16|TRBD1|TRBJ1-6
CASSQSGLTGQGRF
TGTGCCAGCAGCCAATCGGGCCTCACGGGACAGGGACGCTTT
>once|TRBV30|NA|TRBJ2-7
CAWSVRGRLREQYF
TGTGCCTGGAGTGTTAGGGGTAGATTGCGCGAGCAGTACTTC
>NA|TRBV19|NA|TRBJ1-1
CASSDRRSMNTEAFF
TGTGCCAGTAGCGACCGCAGAAGCATGAACACTGAAGCTTTCTTT
>NA|TRBV18|NA|TRBJ1-1
CASSPPKLGRNTEAFF
TGTGCCAGCTCACCACCGAAGCTGGGTAGGAACACTGAAGCTTTCTTT
>NA|TRBV11-2|TRBD2|TRBJ2-7
CASIRTSGGSYEQYF
TGTGCCAGCATCCGCACTAGCGGGGGTTCCTACGAGCAGTACTTC
>NA|TRBV9|TRBD1|TRBJ2-1
CASSVDDRGTYNEQFF
TGTGCCAGCAGCGTAGATGACAGGGGCACCTACAATGAGCAGTTCTTC
>NA|TRBV25-1|NA|TRBJ1-4
CASRRGTNEKLFF
TGTGCCAGCAGACGGGGAACTAATGAAAAACTGTTTTTT
>NA|TRBV19|NA|TRBJ1-2
CASRTAAVHYGYTF
TGTGCCAGTAGGACAGCGGCGGTTCACTATGGCTACACCTTC
>once|TRBV4-1|TRBD1|TRBJ2-1
CASSQGRGTGDNEQFF
TGCGCCAGCAGCCAAGGCCGAGGGACAGGGGACAATGAGCAATTCTTC
>NA|TRBV13|TRBD1|TRBJ2-7
CASSLGTGHPGLEYF
TGTGCCAGCAGCCTCGGGACAGGGCACCCTGGCCTTGAGTACTTC
>few|TRBV6-6|NA|TRBJ1-6
CAGGGASYNSPLHF
TGTGCCGGGGGGGGAGCGAGCTATAATTCACCCCTCCACTTT
>NA|TRBV7-9|TRBD1|TRBJ1-2
CASSPHDRVYGYTF
TGTGCCAGCAGCCCACATGACAGGGTATATGGCTACACCTTC
>NA|TRBV5-5|TRBD1|TRBJ1-1
CASSTRDSNTEAFF
TGTGCCAGCAGCACCCGGGACAGCAACACTGAAGCTTTCTTT
>NA|TRBV29-1|NA|TRBJ2-5
CSVVGAIQETQYF
TGCAGCGTTGTAGGGGCAATACAAGAGACCCAGTACTTC
>NA|TRBV27|NA|TRBJ2-6
CASSLMRTGANVLTF
TGTGCCAGCAGTTTAATGCGGACTGGGGCCAACGTCCTGACTTTC
>NA|TRBV5-1|NA|TRBJ2-2
CASNWGAGELFF
TGCGCCAGCAATTGGGGGGCCGGGGAGCTGTTTTTT
>NA|TRBV7-9|NA|TRBJ1-6
CASSLEGHSNSPLHF
TGTGCCAGCAGCTTAGAGGGACACAGTAATTCACCCCTCCACTTT
>NA|TRBV7-8|TRBD1|TRBJ2-1
CASSLGQGFNNEQFF
TGTGCCAGCAGCTTGGGACAGGGCTTTAACAATGAGCAGTTCTTC
>NA|TRBV4-1|TRBD1|TRBJ2-7
CASSQEPGTGGTYEQYF
TGCGCCAGCAGCCAAGAGCCCGGGACAGGGGGCACCTACGAGCAGTACTTC
>NA|TRBV7-3|NA|TRBJ2-1
CASSLTRTNEQFF
TGTGCCAGCAGCTTAACGCGGACCAATGAGCAGTTCTTC
>NA|TRBV7-2|TRBD1|TRBJ1-4
CASSPGLGTGNEKLFF
TGTGCCAGCAGCCCGGGGTTGGGGACAGGGAACGAAAAACTGTTTTTT
>NA|TRBV5-1|NA|TRBJ2-1
CASSGGTRDNEQFF
TGCGCCAGCAGCGGCGGGACTCGGGACAATGAGCAGTTCTTC
>once|TRBV27|NA|TRBJ1-4
CASSLGSSGKLFF
TGTGCCAGCAGCCTCGGATCCTCGGGAAAACTGTTTTTT
>NA|TRBV11-1|NA|TRBJ2-1
CASSLRRFPGGEQFF
TGTGCCAGCAGCTTAAGGCGCTTCCCGGGTGGGGAGCAGTTCTTC
>few|TRBV28|NA|TRBJ1-2
CASSSPYGREGYTF
TGTGCCAGCAGTTCCCCATATGGGCGTGAAGGCTACACCTTC
>NA|TRBV7-8|TRBD1|TRBJ1-1
CASSFGTAEAFF
TGTGCCAGCAGCTTCGGGACAGCTGAAGCTTTCTTT
>NA|TRBV7-7|TRBD2|TRBJ2-1
CASSLAASGGPNEQFF
TGTGCTAGCAGCTTAGCGGCTAGCGGGGGACCGAATGAGCAGTTCTTC
>once|TRBV11-3|NA|TRBJ2-7
CASSLDAGNTYEQYF
TGTGCCAGCAGCTTAGATGCGGGGAACACCTACGAGCAGTACTTC
>NA|TRBV10-2|TRBD2|TRBJ2-7
CASKFSGSDEQYF
TGCGCCAGCAAGTTTAGCGGGAGCGACGAGCAGTACTTC
>NA|TRBV7-8|TRBD2|TRBJ2-2
CASSSKILAGVGTGELFF
TGTGCCAGCAGCTCTAAAATTCTAGCGGGAGTGGGCACCGGGGAGCTGTTTTTT
>NA|TRBV6-5|TRBD1|TRBJ2-7
CASSHTGQGYEQYF
TGTGCCAGCAGTCATACCGGACAGGGGTACGAGCAGTACTTC
>NA|TRBV2|TRBD1|TRBJ1-2
CASRPGQKDGYTF
TGTGCCAGCAGGCCGGGACAGAAGGACGGCTACACCTTC
>NA|TRBV27|NA|TRBJ2-3
CASSTSWSTDTQYF
TGTGCCAGCAGTACTAGCTGGAGCACAGATACGCAGTATTTT